The rows below give T cell receptor beta chains drawn from one sample of a study of vaccination and CD4 T cells after COVID-19. Via MiXCR, TCRdb re-called the PCR reads, giving one row per CDR3 protein. In the table there are more than 10,000 distinct CDR3 sequences, 40% to 50% of which are singletons. No cognate antigen is known for these TCRs. The sequencing sample was made of CD4+ T cells from blood, cultured in vitro. The receptors come from a human donor who had recovered from COVID-19. The CDR3 runs from the conserved cysteine through the conserved F or W. The D gene is left open where the match is weak. Size is stated for part of the rows, as once, few or many counts, or as a class when the clone is expanded.

D gene	V gene	clone size	CDR3 length	J gene	CDR3 protein	CDR3 DNA
NA	TRBV5-1	NA	16	TRBJ1-3	CASSAGGSSAGNTIYF	TGCGCCAGCAGCGCTGGTGGGTCTTCGGCTGGAAACACCATATATTTT
TRBD1	TRBV28	few	14	TRBJ1-2	CASSPGQSVYGYTF	TGTGCCAGCAGTCCGGGACAGAGCGTCTATGGCTACACCTTC
NA	TRBV10-2	NA	16	TRBJ2-5	CASSEADPTPFETQYF	TGCGCCAGCAGTGAGGCGGACCCTACTCCATTCGAGACCCAGTACTTC
NA	TRBV7-8	few	15	TRBJ2-3	CASSLEGSEADTQYF	TGTGCCAGCAGCTTAGAGGGTAGCGAGGCAGATACGCAGTATTTT
NA	TRBV4-1	NA	16	TRBJ2-7	CASSQGDLTASYEQYF	TGCGCCAGCAGCCAAGGGGACTTGACGGCGTCCTACGAGCAGTACTTC
NA	TRBV7-6	few	12	TRBJ1-1	CASSFRPGEAFF	TGTGCCAGCAGCTTCCGGCCCGGGGAAGCTTTCTTT
NA	TRBV12-5	NA	14	TRBJ1-2	CASGLLAREGGYTF	TGTGCTAGTGGTTTGTTGGCCCGGGAAGGGGGCTACACCTTC
NA	TRBV11-3	NA	11	TRBJ2-5	CASSLDQAQYF	TGTGCCAGCAGCTTAGATCAGGCCCAGTACTTC
NA	TRBV6-1	NA	14	TRBJ1-4	CASSQGYTNEKLFF	TGTGCCAGCAGTCAGGGGTACACTAATGAAAAACTGTTTTTT
NA	TRBV18	once	12	TRBJ2-3	CASSPNSDTQYF	TGTGCCAGCTCACCTAATTCAGATACGCAGTATTTT
TRBD1	TRBV6-2/TRBV6-3	NA	16	TRBJ1-4	CASSKSRGQGLEKLFF	TGTGCCAGCAGCAAATCCCGGGGACAGGGGTTGGAGAAACTGTTTTTT
NA	TRBV7-6	few	17	TRBJ1-3	CASSLASSANSGNTIYF	TGTGCCAGCAGCTTAGCTTCGTCGGCTAACTCTGGAAACACCATATATTTT
TRBD2	TRBV12-3/TRBV12-4	NA	15	TRBJ2-2	CASSLLAGKAGELFF	TGTGCCAGCAGTTTACTAGCGGGGAAAGCCGGGGAGCTGTTTTTT
TRBD2	TRBV20-1	NA	15	TRBJ2-2	CSAVVGGAESGELFF	TGCAGTGCCGTGGTCGGGGGGGCCGAATCCGGGGAGCTGTTTTTT
TRBD1	TRBV7-9	few	16	TRBJ2-5	CASSTAPGTGQETQYF	TGTGCCAGCAGCACAGCCCCCGGGACAGGTCAAGAGACCCAGTACTTC
NA	TRBV6-2/TRBV6-3	NA	14	TRBJ1-1	CASSYPRVMNEAFF	TGTGCCAGCAGTTACCCTCGGGTCATGAATGAAGCTTTCTTT
NA	TRBV12-3/TRBV12-4	NA	13	TRBJ2-5	CASSPGLQETQYF	TGTGCCAGCAGCCCCGGACTGCAAGAGACCCAGTACTTC
NA	TRBV12-3/TRBV12-4	NA	15	TRBJ1-5	CASSLNVGADQPQHF	TGTGCCAGCAGTTTAAATGTGGGGGCCGATCAGCCCCAGCATTTT
NA	TRBV28	few	12	TRBJ1-1	CASSLGNTEAFF	TGTGCCAGCAGTTTGGGTAACACTGAAGCTTTCTTT
NA	TRBV19	NA	16	TRBJ1-5	CASSIVPVARNQPQHF	TGTGCCAGTAGTATAGTCCCGGTTGCCAGGAATCAGCCCCAGCATTTT
TRBD1	TRBV7-2	few	15	TRBJ1-2	CASSPTGTVGYGYTF	TGTGCCAGCAGCCCGACTGGGACAGTGGGGTATGGTTACACCTTC
NA	TRBV7-8	NA	15	TRBJ2-5	CASSLRRTFQETQYF	TGTGCCAGCAGCTTAAGACGGACATTCCAAGAGACCCAGTACTTC
TRBD1	TRBV18	NA	14	TRBJ2-3	CASSPGTGPDTQYF	TGTGCCAGCTCACCAGGGACAGGGCCAGATACGCAGTATTTT
NA	TRBV12-5	large	14	TRBJ2-1	CASGPPTPWNEQFF	TGTGCTAGTGGTCCCCCGACGCCTTGGAATGAGCAGTTCTTC
NA	TRBV5-6	NA	14	TRBJ2-7	CASYYGGSHYEQYF	TGTGCCAGCTACTACGGAGGGTCCCATTACGAGCAGTACTTC
NA	TRBV5-1	NA	13	TRBJ2-6	CASQGFGANVLTF	TGCGCCAGCCAGGGGTTTGGGGCCAACGTCCTGACTTTC
NA	TRBV11-3	NA	12	TRBJ1-2	CASSSGYDGYTF	TGTGCCAGCAGCTCTGGGTATGATGGCTACACCTTC
TRBD1	TRBV12-3/TRBV12-4	once	13	TRBJ2-5	CASSLWDRETQYF	TGTGCCAGCAGTTTGTGGGACAGAGAGACCCAGTACTTC
TRBD1	TRBV20-1	once	15	TRBJ1-1	CSAREPGQGATEAFF	TGCAGTGCTAGAGAACCGGGACAGGGGGCCACTGAAGCTTTCTTT
NA	TRBV5-8	few	10	TRBJ2-5	CASSLAAQYF	TGTGCCAGCAGCTTGGCGGCCCAGTACTTC
NA	TRBV19	few	14	TRBJ2-4	CASLTLVAKNIQYF	TGTGCCAGCCTCACCTTGGTTGCCAAAAACATTCAGTACTTC
NA	TRBV5-1	NA	14	TRBJ2-5	CASSLQPYQETQYF	TGCGCCAGCAGCTTACAGCCGTACCAAGAGACCCAGTACTTC
TRBD1	TRBV20-1	medium-sized	15	TRBJ1-2	CSAPGQGATNYGYTF	TGCAGTGCTCCCGGACAGGGCGCTACTAACTATGGCTACACCTTC
TRBD1	TRBV2	few	13	TRBJ1-2	CASTGQGAGGYTF	TGTGCCAGCACAGGACAGGGGGCCGGTGGCTACACCTTC
TRBD2	TRBV12-3/TRBV12-4	NA	15	TRBJ2-1	CASRGAGGLSNEQFF	TGTGCCAGCAGAGGTGCGGGGGGGCTAAGCAATGAGCAGTTCTTC
NA	TRBV20-1	NA	18	TRBJ1-2	CSAHPGRGGWMNQYGYTF	TGCAGTGCCCACCCGGGTCGGGGGGGATGGATGAATCAATATGGCTACACCTTC
NA	TRBV6-1	NA	15	TRBJ1-2	CASSGRDRGGYGYTF	TGTGCCAGCAGTGGCCGCGACCGAGGGGGCTATGGCTACACCTTC
NA	TRBV7-9	NA	15	TRBJ1-2	CASSSDTSIYYGYTF	TGTGCCAGCAGCTCCGACACCTCCATATACTATGGCTACACCTTC
NA	TRBV11-3	NA	16	TRBJ2-5	CASSPGRYSSQETQYF	TGTGCCAGCAGCCCGGGACGGTACAGTTCGCAAGAGACCCAGTACTTC
NA	TRBV10-1	large	14	TRBJ1-2	CASSDGRTLYGYTF	TGCGCCAGCAGTGATGGTCGCACTCTTTATGGCTACACCTTC
TRBD1	TRBV6-1	NA	13	TRBJ1-2	CASSKTGNYGYTF	TGTGCCAGCAGTAAGACAGGGAACTATGGCTACACCTTC
NA	TRBV6-2/TRBV6-3	NA	15	TRBJ2-3	CASSSGRINTDTQYF	TGTGCCAGCAGTTCGGGACGGATAAACACAGATACGCAGTATTTT
NA	TRBV6-1	few	15	TRBJ1-2	CASSENRGGLNGYTF	TGTGCCAGCAGTGAAAATCGGGGTGGCTTAAACGGCTACACCTTC
NA	TRBV28	NA	13	TRBJ2-5	CASSLRWKATQYF	TGTGCCAGCAGCTTGCGCTGGAAAGCGACCCAGTACTTC
TRBD2	TRBV12-5	NA	15	TRBJ2-1	CASGLDGGSGGEQFF	TGTGCTAGTGGACTCGACGGCGGCAGCGGGGGTGAGCAGTTCTTC
NA	TRBV1	NA	15	TRBJ1-5	CTSSPQGGINQPQHF	TGCACCAGCAGCCCACAAGGCGGAATCAATCAGCCCCAGCATTTT
NA	TRBV2	once	15	TRBJ2-5	CASSTRGLLQETQYF	TGTGCCAGCAGTACTAGGGGGTTGCTCCAAGAGACCCAGTACTTC
TRBD1	TRBV11-2	few	14	TRBJ1-1	CASGQGAARTEAFF	TGTGCCAGCGGACAGGGGGCTGCGCGGACTGAAGCTTTCTTT
NA	TRBV12-3/TRBV12-4	NA	15	TRBJ1-1	CASSPQAGVNTEAFF	TGTGCCAGCAGTCCTCAGGCAGGGGTAAACACTGAAGCTTTCTTT
NA	TRBV5-6	NA	14	TRBJ1-1	CASSLGWESAEAFF	TGTGCCAGCAGCTTGGGCTGGGAGAGCGCTGAAGCTTTCTTT
NA	TRBV12-3/TRBV12-4	NA	14	TRBJ1-2	CASSLRTDGSGYTF	TGTGCCAGCAGTTTAAGGACCGACGGGTCGGGCTACACCTTC
TRBD2	TRBV5-6	NA	14	TRBJ2-7	CASSFAKGRDEQYF	TGTGCCAGCAGCTTCGCGAAGGGGAGGGACGAGCAGTACTTC
NA	TRBV7-2	NA	14	TRBJ2-1	CASSTSRDHNEQFF	TGTGCCAGCAGCACTTCCAGGGACCACAATGAGCAGTTCTTC